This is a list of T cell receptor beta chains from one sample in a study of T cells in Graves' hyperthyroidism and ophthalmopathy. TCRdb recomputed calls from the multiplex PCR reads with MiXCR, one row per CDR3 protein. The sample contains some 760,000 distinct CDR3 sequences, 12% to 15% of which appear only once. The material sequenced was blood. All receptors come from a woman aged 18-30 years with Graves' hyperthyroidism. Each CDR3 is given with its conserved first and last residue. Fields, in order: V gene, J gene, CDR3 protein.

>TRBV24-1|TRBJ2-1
CATSDRGAGGYNEQFF
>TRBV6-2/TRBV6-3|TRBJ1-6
CASRFGSYNSPLHF
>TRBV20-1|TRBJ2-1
CSARDRVGYNEQFF
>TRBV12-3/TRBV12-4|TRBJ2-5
CASSPTGTGGETQYF
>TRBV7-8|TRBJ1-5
CASSRDRGLRDQPQHF
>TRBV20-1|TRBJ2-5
CSALGTGLAETQYF
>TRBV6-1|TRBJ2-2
CASRPSTRGAGELFF
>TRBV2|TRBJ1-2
CATPTGSVSGYTF
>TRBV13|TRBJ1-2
CASSLGGILNYGYTF
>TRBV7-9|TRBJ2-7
CASSFLAGGVEQYF
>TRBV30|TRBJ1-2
CAWNLGAGGYTF
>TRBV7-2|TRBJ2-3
CASSLRLVVNTDTQYF
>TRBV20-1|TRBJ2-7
CSASHPKGLAGFYEQYF
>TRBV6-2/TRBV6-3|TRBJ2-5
CASRLGYGEWYF
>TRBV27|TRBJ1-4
CASSLGAGTIREKLFF
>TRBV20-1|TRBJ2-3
CSARDRLAGGPSTDTQYF
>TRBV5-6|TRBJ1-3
CASSSGQEWWGNTIYF
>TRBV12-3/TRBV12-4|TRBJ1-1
CASTLLQGVNTEAFF
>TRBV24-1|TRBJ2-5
CATSAQGIQETQYF
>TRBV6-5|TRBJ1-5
CASSYGGKGQPQHF
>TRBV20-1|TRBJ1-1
CSARLRERRLNTEAFF
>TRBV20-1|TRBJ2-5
CSAGGGGETQYF
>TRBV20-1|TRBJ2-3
CSARVSTDTQYF
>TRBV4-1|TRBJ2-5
CASSQEGQGAKTQYF
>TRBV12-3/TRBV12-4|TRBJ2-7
CASSPGLAGSIYYEQYF
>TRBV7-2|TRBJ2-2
CASTDLLTSADTGELFF
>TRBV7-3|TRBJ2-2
CASSPKGLLSGELFF